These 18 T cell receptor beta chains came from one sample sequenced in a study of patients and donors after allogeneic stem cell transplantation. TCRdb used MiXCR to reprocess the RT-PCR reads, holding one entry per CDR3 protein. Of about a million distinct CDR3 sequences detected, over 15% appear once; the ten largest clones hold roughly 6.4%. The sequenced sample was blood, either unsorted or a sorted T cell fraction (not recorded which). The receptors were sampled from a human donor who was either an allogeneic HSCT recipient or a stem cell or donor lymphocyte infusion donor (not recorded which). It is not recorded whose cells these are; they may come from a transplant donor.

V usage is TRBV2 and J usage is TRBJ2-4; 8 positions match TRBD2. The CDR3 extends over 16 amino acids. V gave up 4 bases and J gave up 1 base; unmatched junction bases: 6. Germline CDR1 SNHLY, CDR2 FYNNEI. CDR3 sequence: CASSVELAGAKNIQYF. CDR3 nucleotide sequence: TGTGCCAGCAGTGTAGAGCTAGCGGGCGCCAAAAACATTCAGTACTTC.

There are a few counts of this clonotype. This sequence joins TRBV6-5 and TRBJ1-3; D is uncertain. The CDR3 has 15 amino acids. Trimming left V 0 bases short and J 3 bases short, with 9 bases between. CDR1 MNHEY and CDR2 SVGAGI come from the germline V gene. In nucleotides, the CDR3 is TGTGCCAGCAGTTACTCGGACCGGGGTGGAAACACCATATATTTT. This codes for CASSYSDRGGNTIYF.

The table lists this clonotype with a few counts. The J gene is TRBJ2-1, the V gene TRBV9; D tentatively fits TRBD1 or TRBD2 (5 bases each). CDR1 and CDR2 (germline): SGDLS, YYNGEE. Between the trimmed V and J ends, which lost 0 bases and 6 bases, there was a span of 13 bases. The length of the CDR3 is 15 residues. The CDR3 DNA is TGTGCCAGCAGCGTAGTAGGGGCCGGGGTCAATGAGCAGTTCTTC. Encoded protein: CASSVVGAGVNEQFF.

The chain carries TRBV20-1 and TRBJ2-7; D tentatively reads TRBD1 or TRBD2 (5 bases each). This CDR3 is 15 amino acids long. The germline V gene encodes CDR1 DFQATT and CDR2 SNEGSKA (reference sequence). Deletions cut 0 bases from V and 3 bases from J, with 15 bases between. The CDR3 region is CSARDLGVYRYEQYF. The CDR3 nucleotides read TGCAGTGCTAGAGATCTGGGGGTCTATCGCTACGAGCAGTACTTC.

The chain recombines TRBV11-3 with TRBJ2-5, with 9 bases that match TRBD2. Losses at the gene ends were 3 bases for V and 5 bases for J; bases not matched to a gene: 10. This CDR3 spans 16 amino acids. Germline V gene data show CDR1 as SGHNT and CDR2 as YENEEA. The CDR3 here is CASSLGWTSEGETQYF. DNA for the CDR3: TGTGCCAGCAGCTTGGGTTGGACTAGCGAGGGGGAGACCCAGTACTTC.

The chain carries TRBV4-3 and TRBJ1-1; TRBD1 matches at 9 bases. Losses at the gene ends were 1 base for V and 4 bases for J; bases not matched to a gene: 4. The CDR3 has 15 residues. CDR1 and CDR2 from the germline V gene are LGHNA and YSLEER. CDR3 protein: CASSQVETGGTEAFF. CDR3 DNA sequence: TGCGCCAGCAGCCAAGTGGAGACAGGGGGCACTGAAGCTTTCTTT.

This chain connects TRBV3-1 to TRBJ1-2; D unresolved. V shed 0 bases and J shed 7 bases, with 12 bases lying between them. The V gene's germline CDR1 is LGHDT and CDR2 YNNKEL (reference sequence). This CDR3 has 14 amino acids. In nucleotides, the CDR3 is TGTGCCAGCAGCCAAGATCCCAGGCGTTCTGGCTACACCTTC. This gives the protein CASSQDPRRSGYTF.

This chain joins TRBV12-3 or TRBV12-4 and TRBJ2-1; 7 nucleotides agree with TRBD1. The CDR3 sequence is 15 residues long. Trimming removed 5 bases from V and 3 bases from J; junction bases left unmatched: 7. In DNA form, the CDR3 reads TGTGCCAGCAGTCAAAAGACAGGGATCTACAATGAGCAGTTCTTC. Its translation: CASSQKTGIYNEQFF.

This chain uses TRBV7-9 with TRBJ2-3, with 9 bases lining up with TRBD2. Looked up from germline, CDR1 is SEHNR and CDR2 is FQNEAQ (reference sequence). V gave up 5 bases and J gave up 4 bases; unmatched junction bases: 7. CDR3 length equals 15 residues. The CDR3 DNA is TGTGCCAGCAGCACCCCGGGACTAGCTTCAGATACGCAGTATTTT. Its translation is CASSTPGLASDTQYF.

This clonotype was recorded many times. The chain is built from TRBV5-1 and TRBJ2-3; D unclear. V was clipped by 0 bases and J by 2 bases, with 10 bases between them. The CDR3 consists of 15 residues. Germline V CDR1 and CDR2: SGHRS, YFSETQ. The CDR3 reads CASSLGRSNTDTQYF. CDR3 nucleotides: TGCGCCAGCAGCTTGGGGCGGAGTAACACAGATACGCAGTATTTT.

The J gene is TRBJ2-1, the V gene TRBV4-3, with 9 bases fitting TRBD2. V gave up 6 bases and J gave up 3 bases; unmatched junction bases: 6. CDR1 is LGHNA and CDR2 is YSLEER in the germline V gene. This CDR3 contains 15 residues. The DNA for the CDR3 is TGCGCCAGCAGGCCGCTAGCGGGGAACTACAATGAGCAGTTCTTC. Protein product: CASRPLAGNYNEQFF.

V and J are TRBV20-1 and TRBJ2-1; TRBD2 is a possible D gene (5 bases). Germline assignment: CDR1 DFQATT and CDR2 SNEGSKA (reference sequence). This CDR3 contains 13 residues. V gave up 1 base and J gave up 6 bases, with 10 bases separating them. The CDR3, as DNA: TGCAGTGCTAGAGTCCAGGACTTCAATGAGCAGTTCTTC. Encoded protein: CSARVQDFNEQFF.

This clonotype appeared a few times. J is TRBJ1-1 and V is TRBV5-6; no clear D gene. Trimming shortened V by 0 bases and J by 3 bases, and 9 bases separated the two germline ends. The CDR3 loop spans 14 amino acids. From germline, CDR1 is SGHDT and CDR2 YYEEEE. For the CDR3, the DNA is TGTGCCAGCAGCTTGGTTGCAATCGACACTGAAGCTTTCTTT. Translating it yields CASSLVAIDTEAFF.

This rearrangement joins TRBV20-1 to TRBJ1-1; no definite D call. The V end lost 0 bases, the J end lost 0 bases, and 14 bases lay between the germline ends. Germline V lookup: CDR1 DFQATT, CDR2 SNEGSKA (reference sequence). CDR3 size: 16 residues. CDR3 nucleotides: TGCAGTGCTAGAGATAGAGTCTCCACTCTGAACACTGAAGCTTTCTTT. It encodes CSARDRVSTLNTEAFF.

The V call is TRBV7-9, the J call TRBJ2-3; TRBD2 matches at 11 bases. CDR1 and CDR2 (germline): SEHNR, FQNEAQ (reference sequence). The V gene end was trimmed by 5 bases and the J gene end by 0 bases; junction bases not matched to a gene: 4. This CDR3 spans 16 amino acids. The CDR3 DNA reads TGTGCCAGCAGCAAGACTAGCGGGACGAGCACAGATACGCAGTATTTT. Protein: CASSKTSGTSTDTQYF.

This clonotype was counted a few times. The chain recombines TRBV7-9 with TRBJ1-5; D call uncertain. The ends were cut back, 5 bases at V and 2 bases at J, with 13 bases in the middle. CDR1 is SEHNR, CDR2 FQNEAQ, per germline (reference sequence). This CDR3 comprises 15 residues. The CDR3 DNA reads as TGTGCCAGCAGCCCTAGCGGGGTAGGCAATCAGCCCCAGCATTTT. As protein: CASSPSGVGNQPQHF.

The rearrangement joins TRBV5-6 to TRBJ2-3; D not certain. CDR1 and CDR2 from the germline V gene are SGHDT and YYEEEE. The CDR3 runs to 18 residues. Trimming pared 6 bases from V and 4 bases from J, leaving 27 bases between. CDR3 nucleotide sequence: TGTGCCAGCACCTCAGCCAACTTGCACTGGGAATCAGCAGATACGCAGTATTTT. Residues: CASTSANLHWESADTQYF.

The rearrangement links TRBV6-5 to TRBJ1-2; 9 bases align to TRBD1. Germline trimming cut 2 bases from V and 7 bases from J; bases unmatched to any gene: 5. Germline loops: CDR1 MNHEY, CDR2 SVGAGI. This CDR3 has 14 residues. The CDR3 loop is CASSYVQGAAGYTF. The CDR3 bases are TGTGCCAGCAGTTACGTACAGGGGGCGGCTGGCTACACCTTC.